This T cell receptor (beta chain) came from a study of T-cell memory formation after mild COVID-19. Turning to the study itself: The TCR clusters were mostly specific to one donor. Overall study findings and caveats: The study found contracting CD4+ clones mainly in CM and EM and contracting CD8+ clones in EMRA.

On this clonotype itself: What it binds is unknown.

The CDR3 consists of 16 residues. A single record per CDR3 protein comes from TCRdb applying MiXCR to the 5' RACE reads. The sample shows 35,000 to 45,000 distinct CDR3 sequences, less than 7.5% of them seen only once. This rearrangement joins TRBV21-1 to TRBJ2-3; the tabulated D call, TRBD1, remains unverified against the DNA. TRBV21-1 is an annotated pseudogene. Sequencing was carried out using PBMCs or a T cell subset sorted from them (not recorded which). The TCR was taken from a man younger than 30 who had mild COVID-19 (a few samples of this study predate the infection). Cell type and time point are not known. The CDR3, as DNA: TGTGCCAGCAGCATCCCGATCACGGGACGGGGGGATACGCAGTATTTT. Its protein product is CASSIPITGRGDTQYF.